The present entry profiles one T cell receptor (beta chain) with its context. As originally analysed: Reference gene primer amplification gave estimated nucleated cell counts. Libraries were prepared by immunoSEQ multiplex PCR; TCRdb keeps only in-frame clonotypes and omits some of them. V, J and clone size derive from that table, while D and trimming were established from the DNA sequence. The sample includes approximately 260,000 clones, nearly 90% of them seen just once. The source of the sample is a study of blood T cell repertoires in COVID-19. The wider study: COVID-19 samples, acute and convalescent, were from the United States, Italy and Spain.

The germline gives CDR1 SGHRS, CDR2 YFSETQ. Trimming shortened V by 0 bases and J by 2 bases, and 12 bases separated the two germline ends. This CDR3 is built from 15 residues. Participant-reported clinical history was the basis for cohort assignment. Two consecutive negative NP/OP PCR tests, clearance, or resolved symptoms defined Cohort 3 recovery. This sequence joins TRBV5-1 and TRBJ2-7; no clear D gene. The sample consisted of PBMCs or T cells enriched from blood (not recorded which). This receptor was taken from an older woman who had recovered from COVID-19. The CDR3 sequence is CASSLAGPPAYEQYF. In nucleotides, the CDR3 is TGCGCCAGCAGCTTGGCTGGGCCTCCTGCCTACGAGCAGTACTTC.